The T cell receptor beta chain described here comes from a study of shared clonotypes between healthy human individuals. This clone has only one observation. Assay used: immunoSEQ multiplex PCR; TCRdb lists only in-frame clones, some missing. The top ten clones hold about 0.34% of a sample with about 2.4 million clones, over 85% of them seen once. This TCR came from a man younger than 35 in good health. Some clones in this sample may be carry-over from other donors' samples. Sequenced input: naive CD4+ T cells from PBMCs. The sample's subset: CD45RA+ positively selected.

The CDR3 sequence: CASQPVQAAYEQFF. In DNA form, the CDR3 reads TGTGCCAGCCAACCAGTCCAGGCGGCGTATGAGCAGTTCTTC. The rearrangement joins TRBV6-1 to TRBJ2-1, with D hard to call. The ends were cut back, 8 bases at V and 8 bases at J, with 19 bases in the middle. CDR1 and CDR2 (germline): MNHNS, SASEGT. CDR3 size: 14 residues.